This T cell receptor beta chain was documented in a study of blood T cell repertoires in COVID-19. Study-wide context: Samples taken during acute and convalescent COVID-19 were collected in the United States, Italy and Spain. PBMCs, B-cell-depleted T cells, or T cells were the source of the cDNA or gDNA that made up the material.

This CDR3 is built from 15 residues. Trimming took off 0 bases at V and 4 bases at J, with 12 bases between the two ends. The germline V gene has CDR1 SGHNT and CDR2 YYREEE (reference sequence). Original processing notes: For nucleated cells, counts were estimated from reference gene primer amplification. TCRdb keeps only in-frame clones here, not all; method: immunoSEQ multiplex PCR. That table supplies the V and J calls and clone size; D and trimming were determined from the DNA. The sample consists of tens of thousands of clones, about nine tenths of them appearing once. The sequenced material came from peripheral blood. The source of this sequence is an elderly woman with COVID-19, enrolled during active disease. The chain couples TRBV5-4 to TRBJ2-3; D is possibly TRBD2 (7 bases). The CDR3, as DNA: TGTGCCAGCAGCTTGGGACTAGGGGGGGCAGATACGCAGTATTTT. It specifies CASSLGLGGADTQYF.